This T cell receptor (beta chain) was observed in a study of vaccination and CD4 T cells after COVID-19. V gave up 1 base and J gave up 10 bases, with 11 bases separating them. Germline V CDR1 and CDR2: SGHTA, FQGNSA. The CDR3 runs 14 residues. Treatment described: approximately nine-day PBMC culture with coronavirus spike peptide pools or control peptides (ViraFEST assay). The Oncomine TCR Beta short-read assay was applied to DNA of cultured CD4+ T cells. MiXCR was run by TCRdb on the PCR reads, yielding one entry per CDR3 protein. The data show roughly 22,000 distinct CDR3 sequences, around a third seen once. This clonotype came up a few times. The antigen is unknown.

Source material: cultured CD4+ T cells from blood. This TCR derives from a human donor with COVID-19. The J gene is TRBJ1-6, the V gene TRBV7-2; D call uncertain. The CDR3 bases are TGTGCCAGCAGCTTAGGTTCGCTTGGCTCACCCCTCCACTTT. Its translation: CASSLGSLGSPLHF.